One TCR beta chain is described in this entry. This sample is drawn from a study of blood T cell repertoires in COVID-19. In the study overall: Researchers got acute and convalescent COVID-19 samples from the United States, Italy and Spain. The analysed material was cDNA or gDNA that came from T cells, B-cell-depleted T cells, or PBMCs.

Germline V gene lookup returns CDR1 ENHRY and CDR2 SYGVKD. V shed 10 bases and J 8 bases; nucleotides not matched to a gene: 10. The CDR3 is 15 residues long. As handled by the study authors: Counts of nucleated cells, estimated from reference gene primer amplification, were obtained. This table comes from immunoSEQ multiplex PCR, and its TCRdb copy is limited to in-frame clones, with some not included. D and trimming were read from the DNA, whereas the V and J calls and clone size are those reported in that table. Of tens of thousands of clones listed, roughly four fifths are singletons. The chain is built from TRBV10-3 and TRBJ2-1; 14 bases align to TRBD2. Material for sequencing was peripheral blood. The source is a woman of 80 years or more with acute or convalescent COVID-19. The CDR3 sequence: CASRKTSGGVDEQFF. The CDR3 DNA sequence: TGTGCCAGTAGGAAGACTAGCGGGGGGGTGGATGAGCAGTTCTTC.